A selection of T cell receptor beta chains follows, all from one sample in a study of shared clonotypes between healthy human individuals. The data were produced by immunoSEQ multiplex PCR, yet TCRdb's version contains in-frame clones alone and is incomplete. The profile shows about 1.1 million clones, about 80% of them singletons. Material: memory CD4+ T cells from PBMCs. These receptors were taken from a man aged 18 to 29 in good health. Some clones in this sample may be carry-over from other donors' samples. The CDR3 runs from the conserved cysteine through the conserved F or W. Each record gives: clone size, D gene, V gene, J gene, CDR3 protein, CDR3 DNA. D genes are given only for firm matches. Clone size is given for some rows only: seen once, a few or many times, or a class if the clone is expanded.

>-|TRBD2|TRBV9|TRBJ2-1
CASSVGLAHEGEQFF
TGTGCCAGCAGCGTAGGACTAGCGCACGAAGGGGAGCAGTTCTTC
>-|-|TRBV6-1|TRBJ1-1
CASSEGGVNTEAFF
TGTGCCAGCAGTGAAGGGGGGGTGAACACTGAAGCTTTCTTT
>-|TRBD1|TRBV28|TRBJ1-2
CASSLMTGYYGYTF
TGTGCCAGCAGTTTAATGACAGGGTATTATGGCTACACCTTC
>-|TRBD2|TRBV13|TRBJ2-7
CASSLAGTSGSYEQYF
TGTGCCAGCAGCTTAGCTGGGACTAGCGGGAGCTACGAGCAGTACTTC
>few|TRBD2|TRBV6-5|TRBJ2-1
CASRDLAGGPNEQFF
TGTGCCAGCAGAGATCTAGCGGGAGGGCCGAATGAGCAGTTCTTC
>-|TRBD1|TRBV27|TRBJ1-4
CASSQDRVNEKLFF
TGTGCCAGCAGTCAGGACAGGGTTAATGAAAAACTGTTTTTT
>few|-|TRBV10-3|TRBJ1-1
CAISNTGNTEAFF
TGTGCCATCAGTAATACAGGGAACACTGAAGCTTTCTTT
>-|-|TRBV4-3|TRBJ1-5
CASSQDSAGLGDQPQHF
TGCGCCAGCAGCCAAGATTCGGCAGGGTTAGGGGATCAGCCCCAGCATTTT
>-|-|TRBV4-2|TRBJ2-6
CASSQDDPGPGTGANVLTF
TGTGCCAGCAGCCAAGATGATCCGGGGCCCGGGACTGGGGCCAACGTCCTGACTTTC
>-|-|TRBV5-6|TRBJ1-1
CASSLPSFWITEAFF
TGTGCCAGCAGCCTCCCGTCATTTTGGATCACTGAAGCTTTCTTT
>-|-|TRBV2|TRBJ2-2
CASSGPGTGELFF
TGTGCCAGCAGCGGACCTGGGACCGGGGAGCTGTTTTTT
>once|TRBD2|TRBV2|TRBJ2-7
CASRLAGANSYEQYF
TGTGCCAGCAGGTTAGCGGGAGCGAACTCCTACGAGCAGTACTTC
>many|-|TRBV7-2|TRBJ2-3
CASSPIGGVGDTQYF
TGTGCCAGCAGCCCGATCGGGGGAGTTGGAGATACGCAGTATTTT
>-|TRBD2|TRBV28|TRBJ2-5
CASSPRLAGEETQYF
TGTGCCAGCAGTCCCCGACTAGCGGGAGAAGAGACCCAGTACTTC
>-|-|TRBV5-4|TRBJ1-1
CASSLVPRTGTEAFF
TGTGCCAGCAGCTTGGTTCCTAGGACGGGCACTGAAGCTTTCTTT
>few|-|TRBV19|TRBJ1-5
CASSLDRNQPQHF
TGTGCCAGTAGTTTGGACAGAAATCAGCCCCAGCATTTT
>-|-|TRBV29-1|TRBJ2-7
CSVAMDWSSYEQYF
TGCAGCGTTGCGATGGACTGGAGCTCCTACGAGCAGTACTTC
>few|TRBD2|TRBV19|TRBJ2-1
CASKRRESIGDEQFF
TGTGCCAGTAAGAGGCGGGAGTCCATCGGGGATGAGCAGTTCTTC
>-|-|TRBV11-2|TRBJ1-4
CASSRQPGTNEKLFF
TGTGCCAGCAGCCGCCAGCCTGGGACTAATGAAAAACTGTTTTTT
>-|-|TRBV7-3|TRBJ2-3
CASSPTSGRSSTDTQYF
TGTGCCAGCAGCCCCACGTCGGGACGGAGTAGCACAGATACGCAGTATTTT
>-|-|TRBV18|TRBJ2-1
CATSPPDKGTYNEQFF
TGTGCCACATCCCCCCCCGACAAGGGGACCTACAATGAGCAGTTCTTC
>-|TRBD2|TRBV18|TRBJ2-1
CASSRTSGSAEQFF
TGTGCCAGCTCACGGACTAGCGGGAGTGCTGAGCAGTTCTTC
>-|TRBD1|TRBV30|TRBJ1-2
CAWSESGTANF
TGTGCCTGGAGTGAGTCCGGGACAGCGAACTTC
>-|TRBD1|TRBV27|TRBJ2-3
CASNPQGGDTQYF
TGTGCCAGCAACCCACAGGGGGGAGATACGCAGTATTTT
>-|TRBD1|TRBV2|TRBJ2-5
CASSTRPGGRETQYF
TGTGCCAGCAGTACGAGGCCAGGGGGCCGCGAGACCCAGTACTTC
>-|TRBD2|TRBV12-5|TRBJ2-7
CASVETSWTRIEQYF
TGTGCTAGCGTCGAAACTTCGTGGACTAGGATCGAGCAGTACTTC
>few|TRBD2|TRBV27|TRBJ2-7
CASSLVGRVVHEQYF
TGTGCCAGCAGTTTAGTCGGGAGGGTAGTACACGAGCAGTACTTC
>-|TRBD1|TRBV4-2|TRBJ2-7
CASSRGQDSYEQYF
TGTGCCAGCAGCAGAGGACAGGATTCCTACGAGCAGTACTTC
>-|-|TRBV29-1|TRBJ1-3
CSAEGGDPGNTIYF
TGCAGCGCGGAGGGGGGGGATCCCGGAAACACCATATATTTT
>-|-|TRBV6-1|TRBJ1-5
CASSETNFNQPQHF
TGTGCCAGCAGTGAAACGAATTTCAATCAGCCCCAGCATTTT
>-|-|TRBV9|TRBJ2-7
CASSVAGTGDEQYF
TGTGCCAGCAGCGTAGCGGGGACTGGGGACGAGCAGTACTTC
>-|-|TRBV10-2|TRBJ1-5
CASSEGRGLQHF
TGCGCCAGCAGTGAGGGGAGGGGGTTGCAGCATTTT
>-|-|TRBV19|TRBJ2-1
CASSNLGSTSYNEQFF
TGTGCCAGTAGTAATCTCGGGAGTACGTCCTACAATGAGCAGTTCTTC
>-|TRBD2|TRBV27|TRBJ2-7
CASSPSSGRVSYEQYF
TGTGCCAGCAGTCCGAGCAGCGGGAGGGTATCCTACGAGCAGTACTTC
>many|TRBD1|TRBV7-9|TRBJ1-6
CASSSRGQGSPLHF
TGTGCCAGCAGCTCACGCGGACAGGGGTCACCCCTCCACTTT
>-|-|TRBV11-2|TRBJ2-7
CASGDNSYEQYF
TGTGCCAGCGGTGACAACTCCTACGAGCAGTACTTC
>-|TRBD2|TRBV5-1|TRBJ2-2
CASALAGGTGELFF
TGCGCCAGCGCCCTAGCGGGAGGAACCGGGGAGCTGTTTTTT
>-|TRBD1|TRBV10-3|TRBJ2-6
CAIRGAVRDRGHSMPGANVLTF
TGTGCCATCAGGGGAGCCGTTAGGGACAGGGGGCACAGTATGCCTGGGGCCAACGTCCTGACTTTC